These 18 T cell receptor beta chains share one sample of origin, sequenced in a study of immune heterogeneity within non-small cell lung tumors. The TCR beta CDR3 region was amplified by multiplex PCR employing 32 V and 13 J primers. TCRdb reprocessed the multiplex PCR reads with MiXCR, giving one entry per CDR3 protein. The repertoire consists of 3,100 or so distinct CDR3 sequences, with approximately 37% occurring once and the leading ten covering more than 12%. The template for each sample was 550 to 700 ng of genomic DNA, which had been extracted from bulk tumor tissue. Several biopsies per primary tumor, spaced far apart, were taken during surgery. Curative surgery was performed on patients who had untreated, newly diagnosed non-small cell lung cancer. Sequenced: lung tumor tissue. All receptors come from a man between 65 and 80 years old with non-small cell lung cancer.

The V call is TRBV6-1, the J call TRBJ1-1; D is uncertain. The germline V gene encodes CDR1 MNHNS and CDR2 SASEGT. V lost 6 bases to trimming and J lost 0 bases, with 11 bases between them. The CDR3 contains 14 residues. The CDR3 DNA follows: TGTGCCAGCAGATCTAGAGACATGAACACTGAAGCTTTCTTT. It encodes CASRSRDMNTEAFF.

This clonotype was observed a handful of times. The chain combines TRBV18 with TRBJ1-3; D remains ambiguous. CDR1 is KGHSH and CDR2 is LQKENI in the germline V gene. CDR3 size: 17 residues. Deletions cut 1 base from V and 4 bases from J, with 17 bases between. The CDR3 loop is CASSPRTSQSGGNTIYF. The CDR3 bases are TGTGCCAGCTCACCACGGACCTCACAAAGCGGGGGAAACACCATATATTTT.

This clonotype has more than one count but fewer than ten. V is TRBV15 and J is TRBJ2-7, with TRBD1 identical over 9 bases. The CDR3 totals 15 residues. V trimming: 4 bases; J trimming: 6 bases; junction bases outside the gene matches: 10. Germline CDR1 is LNHNV and CDR2 is YYDKDF (reference sequence). The chain's CDR3 is CATSKAGTGIGEQYF. In DNA, the CDR3 is TGTGCCACCAGCAAGGCCGGGACAGGGATCGGCGAGCAGTACTTC.

This clonotype was seen a handful of times. The chain couples TRBV27 to TRBJ1-5; 7 positions agree with TRBD1. Per germline, CDR1 MNHEY and CDR2 SMNVEV (reference sequence). Trimming cost V 8 bases and J 3 bases; bases outside gene matches: 7. The length of the CDR3 is 14 residues. This chain's CDR3 is CASRTGTDNQPQHF. CDR3 in DNA: TGTGCCAGCCGGACTGGGACAGACAATCAGCCCCAGCATTTT.

This clonotype was recorded a few times. V gene TRBV7-9 combines with J gene TRBJ2-7, with 8 bases fitting TRBD2. In germline, CDR1 is SEHNR, CDR2 FQNEAQ (reference sequence). J was trimmed by 4 bases and V by 4 bases; bases with no gene match: 9. There are 15 residues in the CDR3. In nucleotides, the CDR3 is TGTGCCAGCAGCTCCGGCCCCCTAGCGGGTTACGAGCAGTACTTC. Translated: CASSSGPLAGYEQYF.

This clonotype occurred a few times. The chain recombines TRBV6-1 with TRBJ1-5; no reliable D call. Germline CDR1 is MNHNS and CDR2 is SASEGT. Trimming left V 7 bases short and J 0 bases short, with 10 bases between. The CDR3 totals 14 residues. The CDR3 spells CASTSGLSNQPQHF. CDR3 sequence (DNA): TGTGCCAGCACGAGTGGACTTAGCAATCAGCCCCAGCATTTT.

This sequence joins TRBV28 and TRBJ2-4; 7 bases map to TRBD1. With 2 bases clipped from V and 8 bases from J, the junction kept 6 bases outside the gene matches. The CDR3 runs 14 residues. In germline, CDR1 is MDHEN, CDR2 SYDVKM. Here the CDR3 reads CASSLKGQSDIQYF. Written as DNA, the CDR3 is TGTGCCAGCAGTTTAAAGGGACAGTCCGACATTCAGTACTTC. The full variable domain, completed using reference TRBV28 and TRBJ2-4, is DVKVTQSSRYLVKRTGEKVFLECVQDMDHENMFWYRQDPGLGLRLIYFSYDVKMKEKGDIPEGYSVSREKKERFSLILESASTNQTSMYLCASSLKGQSDIQYFGAGTRLSVL.

On this clonotype itself: The CDR3 end shows no conserved phenylalanine or tryptophan, and so a read error is likely. In DNA, the CDR3 is TGTGCCAGCAGCAGAGGGTCGGGCAATCAGCCCCAGCATCTT. Encoded protein: CASSRGSGNQPQHL. The chain combines TRBV3-1 with TRBJ1-5; no reliable D call. The length of the CDR3 is 14 residues. V was cut by 5 bases and J by 2 bases, with 10 bases left in between. Germline V gene sequence: CDR1 LGHDT, CDR2 YNNKEL (reference sequence).

This clonotype has only a few counts. CDR3 nucleotides: TGTGCCTTAAACAGGGTGGGAGTCGGATCACCCCTCCACTTT. It specifies CALNRVGVGSPLHF. The gene calls are TRBV30 and TRBJ1-6; D perhaps matches TRBD1 (6 bases). V was clipped by 7 bases and J by 10 bases, with 20 bases between them. Germline-derived CDR1 and CDR2 are GTSNPN and SVGIG (reference sequence). This CDR3 is 14 amino acids long.

This clonotype appeared a few times. The V and J genes are TRBV6-1 and TRBJ1-2, with TRBD1 matching over 7 bases. The ends lost 3 bases at V and 6 bases at J; junction bases unmatched: 7. This CDR3 contains 14 residues. Germline V CDR1 and CDR2: MNHNS, SASEGT. CDR3 bases: TGTGCCAGCAGTGACCAAGGGGGCTGGGATGGCTACACCTTC. Residues: CASSDQGGWDGYTF.

The V and J genes are TRBV4-1 and TRBJ1-5, with TRBD1 identical over 8 bases. This CDR3 contains 17 residues. After removal of 3 bases from V and 5 bases from J, the junction contained 12 bases not matched to a gene. Germline CDR1 is MGHRA and CDR2 is YSYEKL. CDR3 residues: CASSQDGQGEGYQPQHF. The CDR3, as DNA: TGCGCCAGCAGCCAGGATGGACAGGGTGAGGGGTATCAGCCCCAGCATTTT.

This clonotype is deemed medium-sized (0.01 to 0.1%). V and J are TRBV20-1 and TRBJ2-2, with 9 positions matching TRBD2. In germline, CDR1 is DFQATT, CDR2 SNEGSKA (reference sequence). CDR3 length: 16 residues. With V trimmed by 0 bases and J by 5 bases, 7 bases remained unmatched. The CDR3 bases are TGCAGTGCTAGAGACCCGACTAGCGGAAGGACCGGGGAGCTGTTTTTT. This sequence encodes CSARDPTSGRTGELFF.

The chain recombines TRBV24-1 with TRBJ1-5; D uncertain. Per germline, CDR1 KGHDR and CDR2 SFDVKD. Trimming cost V 4 bases and J 4 bases, with 4 bases left between them. This CDR3 is built from 12 residues. CDR3 residues: CATSDLNQPQHF. The DNA of the CDR3 is TGTGCCACCAGTGACCTAAATCAGCCCCAGCATTTT.

This chain links TRBV24-1 with TRBJ2-1; 12 nucleotides match TRBD2. J was trimmed by 4 bases and V by 4 bases; bases with no gene match: 10. The germline V gene encodes CDR1 KGHDR and CDR2 SFDVKD. This CDR3 is built from 18 residues. This CDR3 reads CATSEWNRGTSGYNEQFF. The CDR3 DNA follows: TGTGCCACCAGTGAATGGAACAGGGGGACTAGCGGGTACAATGAGCAGTTCTTC.

Only a few counts were recorded for this clonotype. The chain employs TRBV3-1 and TRBJ1-4, with D unclear. Trimming took off 3 bases at V and 8 bases at J, with 7 bases between the two ends. Germline CDR1 is LGHDT and CDR2 is YNNKEL (reference sequence). The CDR3 is 12 amino acids. DNA of the CDR3: TGTGCCAGCAGCCAGACGGAAGAAAAACTGTTTTTT. This translates into CASSQTEEKLFF.

J is TRBJ2-1 and V is TRBV28; 12 bases are shared with TRBD2. V was pared by 5 bases and J by 9 bases, with 8 bases of the junction left unmatched. The germline V gene encodes CDR1 MDHEN and CDR2 SYDVKM. The CDR3 extends over 15 amino acids. DNA of the CDR3: TGTGCCAGCAGTACGACTAGCGGGAGTTCGGGTGAGCAGTTCTTC. Translation: CASSTTSGSSGEQFF.

For this clonotype: At one end the junction does not follow the germline gene, possibly because of a read error. This chain links TRBV11-2 with TRBJ2-7; D uncertain. The CDR3 covers 13 residues. Germline CDR1 is SGHAT and CDR2 is FQNNGV. The CDR3 DNA follows: TGTGCCAGCAGCTTCCGGGCCCTTTACGGGCAGTACTTC. Protein: CASSFRALYGQYF.

This clonotype was counted between two and nine times. The chain is built from TRBV30 and TRBJ1-3; D is perhaps TRBD1 (5 bases). Trimming pared 2 bases from V and 0 bases from J, leaving 11 bases between. From germline, CDR1 is GTSNPN and CDR2 SVGIG (reference sequence). This CDR3 has 15 residues. CDR3 sequence reads: CAWSKGASSGNTIYF. CDR3 sequence (DNA): TGTGCCTGGAGTAAAGGGGCTAGCTCTGGAAACACCATATATTTT. The complete variable domain, with remaining parts taken from reference TRBV30 and TRBJ1-3, reads SQTIHQWPATLVQPVGSPLSLECTVEGTSNPNLYWYRQAAGRGLQLLFYSVGIGQISSEVPQNLSASRPQDRQFILSSKKLLLSDSGFYLCAWSKGASSGNTIYFGEGSWLTVV.